This section outlines one TCR beta chain sequence together with its context. Its target is unknown. The data derive from a study of cytomegalovirus exposure and HLA in healthy donors. Looking at the study overall: In a later analysis, it was reported that the 110 or so validation repertoires had been produced on the same platform as the 700 or so repertoires belonging to the first cohort. Broader study findings: Both high specificity and high sensitivity reportedly marked the classifier's diagnosis of cytomegalovirus status. The study flagged approximately 180 TCR beta chains as cytomegalovirus-associated. There were some public TCRs occurring in many donors, but most TCR sequences were rare.

Germline loops: CDR1 SGHVS, CDR2 FQNEAQ. This CDR3 is built from 17 residues. Trimming took 4 bases from V and 1 from J, leaving 18 bases between them. Clones were read by immunoSEQ multiplex PCR, and TCRdb kept only the in-frame ones, dropping some. The data show tens of thousands of clones, roughly 94% seen once. The receptor comes from a woman aged 18-29 years in good health and CMV-seronegative. Sequenced material: PBMCs. The chain combines TRBV7-8 with TRBJ2-3; D remains ambiguous. DNA for the CDR3: TGTGCCAGCAGCTCCTCGTTAGGCTCCGAGGGCACAGATACGCAGTATTTT. The encoded protein is CASSSSLGSEGTDTQYF.